This entry features one T cell receptor (beta chain) sequence. Under the authors' procedure: From reference gene primer amplification, estimates of nucleated cell counts were derived. Sequencing was performed with immunoSEQ multiplex PCR; in TCRdb, only in-frame clones are kept and a portion is missing. That table is the source of V, J and clone size, and D and trimming were worked out from the DNA. The table shows about 120,000 clones, with just over 90% occurring only once. The sample comes from a study of blood T cell repertoires in COVID-19. Study in general: Spain, Italy and the United States supplied samples that represented acute and convalescent COVID-19. PBMCs, B-cell-depleted T cells, or T cells provided the cDNA or gDNA that made up the material.

Germline CDR1 is MNHNS and CDR2 is SASEGT. Trimming cost V 3 bases and J 5 bases, with 8 bases left between them. The CDR3 has 13 amino acids. The sample comprised peripheral blood. This clonotype originated in a human donor with active COVID-19. The donor label of this sample is uncertain. V usage is TRBV6-1 and J usage is TRBJ1-3; no firm D call. The CDR3 DNA follows: TGTGCCAGCAGTGACAGAGGCAGAAACACCATATATTTT. It yields the protein CASSDRGRNTIYF.